A single sample gave rise to the 14 T cell receptor beta chains below, sequenced in a study of blood T cells in healthy people across ages. Next came a second PCR, run for about 7 to 12 cycles, which used a sample-barcoded 5' primer along with a J-beta primer mix. TCRdb independently ran MiXCR on the 5' RACE reads; one entry per CDR3 protein. Altogether over a million distinct CDR3 sequences are present, under 55% being singletons, with the ten largest covering under 20%. Input material: blood. The receptor source for this set is a woman aged 60 to 75 in good health.

This clonotype was seen a few times. The chain joins TRBV7-8 to TRBJ2-5; maybe TRBD2 (5 bases). The CDR3 length is 13 residues. V lost 5 bases and J 2 bases, leaving 9 bases between the germline ends. The germline gives CDR1 SGHVS, CDR2 FQNEAQ. CDR3 in DNA: TGTGCCAGCAGCACGGGAAAACAAGAGACCCAGTACTTC. Translation gives CASSTGKQETQYF. The variable domain in full, with the rest retrieved from reference TRBV7-8 and TRBJ2-5, is GAGVSQSPRYKVAKRGQDVALRCDPISGHVSLFWYQQALGQGPEFLTYFQNEAQLDKSGLPSDRFFAERPEGSVSTLKIQRTQQEDSAVYLCASSTGKQETQYFGPGTRLLVL.

This clonotype came up a few times. The V gene is TRBV7-2, the J gene TRBJ1-2, with TRBD1 identical over 7 bases. The trim removed 2 bases at V and 4 bases at J, leaving 16 bases unmatched. CDR1 SGHTA and CDR2 FQGNSA come from the germline V gene. This CDR3 is 18 amino acids long. In nucleotides, the CDR3 is TGTGCCAGCAGCTTAACCGGGACAGTCGTTCCGATGGGCTATGGCTACACCTTC. It specifies CASSLTGTVVPMGYGYTF.

The chain joins TRBV29-1 to TRBJ1-1; tentative D call: TRBD1 (5 bases). Germline V gene sequence: CDR1 SQVTM, CDR2 ANQGSEA. Trimming took 4 bases from V and 2 from J, leaving 14 bases between them. The CDR3 loop spans 14 amino acids. The CDR3 DNA follows: TGCAGCGTTGGAGTGGCAGGGCCAAACACTGAAGCTTTCTTT. Its protein product is CSVGVAGPNTEAFF.

The rearrangement links TRBV5-6 to TRBJ1-4; D remains unclear. The V gene's germline CDR1 is SGHDT and CDR2 YYEEEE. The CDR3 runs to 14 residues. V lost 5 bases to trimming and J lost 3 bases, with 11 bases between them. CDR3 DNA: TGTGCCAGCAGGAGGGAAGAAGCTAATGAAAAACTGTTTTTT. Its protein product is CASRREEANEKLFF.

This clonotype was counted only a few times. The rearrangement joins TRBV4-1 to TRBJ2-7; 7 bases fit TRBD2. Trimming took 1 base from V and 0 from J; bases not matched to a gene: 9. This CDR3 has 17 residues. CDR1 is MGHRA and CDR2 is YSYEKL in the germline V gene. The CDR3 DNA follows: TGCGCCAGCAGCCAAGTATTAGCGGGCCTGAGCTCCTACGAGCAGTACTTC. Translating gives CASSQVLAGLSSYEQYF.

In its sample, this clonotype was seen many times. A read error may be the cause here, since a much bigger clone is one base away. The chain couples TRBV3-1 to TRBJ2-7; D unresolved. There are 11 residues in the CDR3. Germline V gives CDR1 LGHDT, CDR2 YNNKEL (reference sequence). Trimming removed 0 bases from V and 4 bases from J, with 1 base in between. CDR3 DNA: TGTGCCAGCAGCCAAGAGTACGAGCAGTACTTC. Translation gives CASSQEYEQYF.

This clonotype has a count of ten or more. The chain carries TRBV6-6 and TRBJ1-1, with D possibly TRBD1 on 5 matching bases. The CDR3 consists of 14 residues. The germline gives CDR1 MNHNY, CDR2 SVGAGI (reference sequence). V dropped 5 bases and J dropped 6 bases, with 16 bases sitting between them. CDR3 amino acids: CASSGAGGRPEAFF. CDR3 DNA sequence: TGTGCCAGCAGTGGCGCGGGGGGGAGGCCTGAAGCTTTCTTT.

The chain couples TRBV5-1 to TRBJ2-7; either TRBD1 or TRBD2 may fit D (5 bases each). The CDR3 has 11 residues. Per germline, CDR1 SGHRS and CDR2 YFSETQ. The V end lost 5 bases, the J end lost 7 bases, and 10 bases lay between the germline ends. The CDR3 spells CASRERTEQYF. CDR3 DNA: TGCGCCAGCAGGGAGCGGACAGAGCAGTACTTC.

The chain has TRBV7-2 and TRBJ2-2; 14 nucleotides agree with TRBD2. Per the germline V gene, CDR1 is SGHTA and CDR2 is FQGNSA. The junction had 10 bases not matched to a gene; V was cut back by 3 bases and J by 7 bases. The CDR3 is made up of 18 amino acids. This CDR3 is CASSLLMTSGRAGGELFF. CDR3 coding DNA: TGTGCCAGCAGCTTGCTCATGACTAGCGGGAGGGCCGGCGGGGAGCTGTTTTTT.

Worth noting for this clonotype: Just one base apart from a much larger clone, this may be a read error. The rearrangement uses TRBV10-3 and TRBJ2-3; D not certain. Germline V gene data show CDR1 as ENHRY and CDR2 as SYGVKD. CDR3 length: 15 residues. CDR3 nucleotides: TGTGCCTTCAGTGACACTGGAGTCTCTTCAGATACGCAGTATTTT. It yields the protein CAFSDTGVSSDTQYF.

The V gene is TRBV13, the J gene TRBJ2-5; tentative D call: TRBD1 (6 bases). Deletions cut 3 bases from V and 5 bases from J, with 13 bases between. Germline V gene lookup returns CDR1 PRHDT and CDR2 FYEKMQ (reference sequence). The CDR3 is made up of 14 amino acids. In DNA, the CDR3 is TGTGCCAGCAGCTTTCAGGGGCGTTGGGAGACCCAGTACTTC. This encodes CASSFQGRWETQYF.

This clonotype was seen only once. This sequence joins TRBV28 and TRBJ1-2, with TRBD1 identical over 7 bases. J was trimmed by 8 bases and V by 0 bases; bases with no gene match: 9. Germline V gene lookup returns CDR1 MDHEN and CDR2 SYDVKM. The CDR3 is 15 amino acids. The CDR3 DNA reads TGTGCCAGCAGTTTATGGGCTGCAGGGGGTGACGGCTACACCTTC. This translates into CASSLWAAGGDGYTF.

The table lists this clonotype with a few counts. The V and J genes are TRBV5-1 and TRBJ2-6; D is perhaps TRBD1 (5 bases). This CDR3 region has 17 residues. V was pared by 2 bases and J by 2 bases, with 14 bases between. The germline V gene has CDR1 SGHRS and CDR2 YFSETQ. The CDR3 loop is CASSFPGSGAGANVLTF. In DNA, the CDR3 is TGCGCCAGCAGCTTCCCAGGGTCCGGCGCTGGGGCCAACGTCCTGACTTTC. Drawing the rest from reference TRBV5-1 and TRBJ2-6, the complete variable domain is KAGVTQTPRYLIKTRGQQVTLSCSPISGHRSVSWYQQTPGQGLQFLFEYFSETQRNKGNFPGRFSGRQFSNSRSEMNVSTLELGDSALYLCASSFPGSGAGANVLTFGAGSRLTVL.

The rearrangement links TRBV9 to TRBJ2-3, with 9 bases aligning to TRBD2. V lost 4 bases, J lost 2 bases, and 5 bases stayed unmatched. Per the germline V gene, CDR1 is SGDLS and CDR2 is YYNGEE. The CDR3 spans 15 residues. CDR3 protein: CASSPGTSLTDTQYF. CDR3 DNA: TGTGCCAGCAGCCCCGGGACTAGCCTCACAGATACGCAGTATTTT.